The present entry profiles one T cell receptor (beta chain) with its context. During active infection, Seattle patients enrolled and were then monitored through disease. The V gene's germline CDR1 is MNHNS and CDR2 SASEGT. This CDR3 comprises 15 residues. Between the trimmed V and J ends, which lost 2 bases and 2 bases, there was a span of 12 bases. The sample is drawn from a study of blood T cell repertoires in COVID-19. Study at large: The origin of the acute and convalescent COVID-19 samples was the United States, Italy and Spain. PBMCs, B-cell-depleted T cells, or T cells provided the cDNA or gDNA that made up the material.

TCRdb keeps only in-frame clones here, not all; method: immunoSEQ multiplex PCR. The sample carries approximately 180,000 clones, around nine tenths recorded once. The sample comprised peripheral blood. The V gene is TRBV6-1, the J gene TRBJ2-5; TRBD2 might be the D (6 bases). This receptor was identified in a woman in her 70s with COVID-19, enrolled during active disease. The CDR3 region has the DNA TGTGCCAGCAGTGAAATAGGGGCGGGACAAGAGACCCAGTACTTC. This codes for CASSEIGAGQETQYF.